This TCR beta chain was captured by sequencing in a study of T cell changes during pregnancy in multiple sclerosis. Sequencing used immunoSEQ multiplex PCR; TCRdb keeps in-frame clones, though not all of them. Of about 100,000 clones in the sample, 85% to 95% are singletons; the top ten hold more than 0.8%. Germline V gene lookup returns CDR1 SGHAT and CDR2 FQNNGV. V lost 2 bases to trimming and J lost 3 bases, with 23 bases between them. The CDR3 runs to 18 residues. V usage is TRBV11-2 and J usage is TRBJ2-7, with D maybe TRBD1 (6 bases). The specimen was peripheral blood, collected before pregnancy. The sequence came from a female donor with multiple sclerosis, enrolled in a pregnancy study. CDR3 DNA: TGTGCCAGCAGCTTATGGCAGGGACAACTTTCCCTCCGCTACGAGCAGTACTTC. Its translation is CASSLWQGQLSLRYEQYF.